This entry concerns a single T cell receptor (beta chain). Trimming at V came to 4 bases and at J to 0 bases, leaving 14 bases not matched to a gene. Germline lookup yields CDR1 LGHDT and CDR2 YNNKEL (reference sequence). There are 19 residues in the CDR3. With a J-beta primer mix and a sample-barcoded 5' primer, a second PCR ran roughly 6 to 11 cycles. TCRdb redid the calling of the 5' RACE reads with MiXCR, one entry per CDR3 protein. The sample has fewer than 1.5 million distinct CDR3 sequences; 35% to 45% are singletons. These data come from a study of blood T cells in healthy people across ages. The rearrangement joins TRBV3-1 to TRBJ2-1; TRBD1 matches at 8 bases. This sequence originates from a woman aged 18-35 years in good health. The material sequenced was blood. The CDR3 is CASSPPKRTGLASYNEQFF. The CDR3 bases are TGTGCCAGCAGCCCACCTAAACGGACAGGGTTAGCCTCCTACAATGAGCAGTTCTTC.